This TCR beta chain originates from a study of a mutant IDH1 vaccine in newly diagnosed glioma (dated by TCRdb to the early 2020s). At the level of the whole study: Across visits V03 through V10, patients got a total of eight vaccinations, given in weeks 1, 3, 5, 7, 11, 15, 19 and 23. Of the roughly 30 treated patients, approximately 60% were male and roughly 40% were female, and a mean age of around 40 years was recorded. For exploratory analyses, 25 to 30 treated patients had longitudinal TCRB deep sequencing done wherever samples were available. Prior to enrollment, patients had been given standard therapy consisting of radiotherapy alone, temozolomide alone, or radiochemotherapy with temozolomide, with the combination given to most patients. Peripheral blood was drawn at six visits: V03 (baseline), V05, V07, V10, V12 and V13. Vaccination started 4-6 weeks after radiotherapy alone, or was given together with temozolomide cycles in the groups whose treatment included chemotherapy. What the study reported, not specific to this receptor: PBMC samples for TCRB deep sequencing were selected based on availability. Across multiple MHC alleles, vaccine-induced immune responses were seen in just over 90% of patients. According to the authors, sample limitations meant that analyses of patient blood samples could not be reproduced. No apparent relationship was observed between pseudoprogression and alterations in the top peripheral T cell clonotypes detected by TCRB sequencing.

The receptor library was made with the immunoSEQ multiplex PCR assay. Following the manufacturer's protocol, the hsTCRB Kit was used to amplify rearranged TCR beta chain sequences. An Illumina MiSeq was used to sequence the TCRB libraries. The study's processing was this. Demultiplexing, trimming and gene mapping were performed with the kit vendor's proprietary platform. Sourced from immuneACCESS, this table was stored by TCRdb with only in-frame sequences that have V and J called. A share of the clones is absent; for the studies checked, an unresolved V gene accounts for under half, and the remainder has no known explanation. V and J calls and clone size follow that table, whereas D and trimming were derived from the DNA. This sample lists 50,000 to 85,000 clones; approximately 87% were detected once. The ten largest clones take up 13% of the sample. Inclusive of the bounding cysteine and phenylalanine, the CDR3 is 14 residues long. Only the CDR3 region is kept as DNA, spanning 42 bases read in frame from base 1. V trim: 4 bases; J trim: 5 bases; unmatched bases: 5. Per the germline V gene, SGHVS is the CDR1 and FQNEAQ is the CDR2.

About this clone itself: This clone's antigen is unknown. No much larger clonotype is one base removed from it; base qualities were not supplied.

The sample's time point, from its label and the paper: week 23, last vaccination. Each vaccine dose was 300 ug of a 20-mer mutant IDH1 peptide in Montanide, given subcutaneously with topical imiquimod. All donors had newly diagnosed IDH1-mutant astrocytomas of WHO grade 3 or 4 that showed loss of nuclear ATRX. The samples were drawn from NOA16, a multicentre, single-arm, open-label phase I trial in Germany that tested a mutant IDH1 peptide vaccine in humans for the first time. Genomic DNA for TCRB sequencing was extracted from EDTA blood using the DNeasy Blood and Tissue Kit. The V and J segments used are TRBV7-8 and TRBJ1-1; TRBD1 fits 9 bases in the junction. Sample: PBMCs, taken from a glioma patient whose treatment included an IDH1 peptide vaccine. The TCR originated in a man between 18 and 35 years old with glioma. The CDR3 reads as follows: CASSSGQGVTEAFF. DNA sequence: TGTGCCAGCAGCTCGGGACAGGGAGTGACTGAAGCTTTCTTT. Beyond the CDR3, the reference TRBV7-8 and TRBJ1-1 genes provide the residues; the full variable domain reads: GAGVSQSPRYKVAKRGQDVALRCDPISGHVSLFWYQQALGQGPEFLTYFQNEAQLDKSGLPSDRFFAERPEGSVSTLKIQRTQQEDSAVYLCASSSGQGVTEAFFGQGTRLTVV.